One sample yielded the 30 T cell receptor beta chains listed below, sequenced in a study of preoperative IRX-2 immunotherapy in early breast cancer. Treatment described: preoperative locoregional IRX-2 cytokine immunotherapy. Here immunoSEQ multiplex PCR was the method, and the copy in TCRdb shows in-frame clones only, minus some. Of over 35,000 clones listed, about 95% were seen once; the top ten hold 1.6%. This material consisted of tumor tissue, taken after IRX-2 immunotherapy. These receptors were collected from a human donor with breast cancer.

This chain links TRBV18 with TRBJ1-6; no clear D gene. Trimming shortened V by 5 bases and J by 3 bases, and 11 bases separated the two germline ends. The CDR3 contains 15 residues. Germline V lookup: CDR1 KGHSH, CDR2 LQKENI. CDR3: CASSSQTSYNSPLHF. The CDR3 DNA is TGTGCCAGCTCAAGCCAGACAAGCTATAATTCACCCCTCCACTTT. The variable domain in full, completed from reference TRBV18 and TRBJ1-6, reads NAGVMQNPRHLVRRRGQEARLRCSPMKGHSHVYWYRQLPEEGLKFMVYLQKENIIDESGMPKERFSAEFPKEGPSILRIQQVVRGDSAAYFCASSSQTSYNSPLHFGNGTRLTVT.

The J gene is TRBJ1-5, the V gene TRBV5-1; no clear D gene. The CDR3 extends over 15 amino acids. Per the germline V gene, CDR1 is SGHRS and CDR2 is YFSETQ. V lost 0 bases to trimming and J lost 0 bases, with 7 bases between them. DNA of the CDR3: TGCGCCAGCAGCTTGGGGGAAAATAGCAATCAGCCCCAGCATTTT. Translating it yields CASSLGENSNQPQHF. Variable domain in full (rest from reference TRBV5-1 and TRBJ1-5): KAGVTQTPRYLIKTRGQQVTLSCSPISGHRSVSWYQQTPGQGLQFLFEYFSETQRNKGNFPGRFSGRQFSNSRSEMNVSTLELGDSALYLCASSLGENSNQPQHFGDGTRLSIL.

The chain uses TRBV25-1 and TRBJ2-3; D not certain. Between the trimmed V and J ends, which lost 0 bases and 3 bases, there was a span of 7 bases. The CDR3 has 14 amino acids. From germline, CDR1 is MGHDK and CDR2 SYGVNS. Here the CDR3 DNA reads TGTGCCAGCAGTGAATATAGTTTAACAGATACGCAGTATTTT. Protein sequence: CASSEYSLTDTQYF.

The chain couples TRBV9 to TRBJ1-2, with 7 bases aligning to TRBD1. The CDR3 is 14 amino acids. Germline-derived CDR1 and CDR2 are SGDLS and YYNGEE. The trim removed 1 base at V and 8 bases at J, leaving 8 bases unmatched. CDR3 sequence: CASSVSGGGWGYTF. The CDR3 nucleotides are TGTGCCAGCAGCGTATCAGGGGGAGGTTGGGGCTACACCTTC.

The chain couples TRBV9 to TRBJ1-6; possible D gene TRBD1, 5 bases. Germline CDR1 reads SGDLS; CDR2 reads YYNGEE. The V gene lost 3 bases and the J gene lost 14 bases, with 12 bases spanning the gap. CDR3 length: 12 residues. CDR3 sequence: CASSGGVGSLHF. The CDR3 DNA is TGTGCCAGCAGCGGGGGGGTTGGGTCCCTCCACTTT.

CDR3 amino acids: CASSQDLGGGGNEKLFF. The CDR3 DNA sequence: TGTGCCAGCAGCCAAGACCTGGGGGGAGGTGGTAATGAAAAACTGTTTTTT. This chain joins TRBV4-2 and TRBJ1-4; D may be TRBD1 (5 bases). The CDR3 contains 17 residues. Germline lookup yields CDR1 LGHNA and CDR2 YNFKEQ. Trimming took 0 bases from V and 4 from J, leaving 15 bases between them.

This clone showed up just once. V is TRBV15 and J is TRBJ2-1, with D perhaps TRBD2 (5 bases). CDR3 size: 17 residues. V lost 0 bases and J lost 6, with 18 bases in between. CDR1 LNHNV and CDR2 YYDKDF come from the germline V gene (reference sequence). CDR3 in DNA: TGTGCCACCAGCAGAGAGTATGGAGTGGTAGCGAGCAATGAGCAGTTCTTC. This encodes CATSREYGVVASNEQFF.

The V call is TRBV7-2, the J call TRBJ2-5; the D is unclear. From germline, CDR1 is SGHTA and CDR2 FQGNSA. The CDR3 has 13 residues. Trimming cost V 0 bases and J 5 bases, with 7 bases left between them. CDR3 coding DNA: TGTGCCAGCAGCTTAGCAGGTTCGGAGACCCAGTACTTC. Its translation: CASSLAGSETQYF.

This chain joins TRBV28 and TRBJ2-7, with unresolved D. The CDR3 extends over 13 amino acids. Per germline, CDR1 MDHEN and CDR2 SYDVKM. V lost 3 bases, J lost 3 bases, and 9 bases lay in between. The CDR3: CASSFEGYYEQYF. CDR3 DNA sequence: TGTGCCAGCAGTTTTGAAGGGTACTACGAGCAGTACTTC.

This chain joins TRBV7-3 and TRBJ2-5; possible D gene TRBD1, 5 bases. Per the germline V gene, CDR1 is SGHTA and CDR2 is FQGTGA. Trimming left V 5 bases short and J 2 bases short, with 15 bases between. The CDR3 is 15 residues long. As DNA, the CDR3 is TGTGCCAGCAGCCTTGGGGCACCTCCGCAAGAGACCCAGTACTTC. It yields the protein CASSLGAPPQETQYF.

The chain's CDR3 is CASSGTSGVNEQFF. CDR3 sequence (DNA): TGTGCCAGCTCGGGGACTAGCGGGGTGAATGAGCAGTTCTTC. The rearrangement links TRBV18 to TRBJ2-1; TRBD2 matches at 13 bases. The CDR3 runs to 14 residues. Germline CDR1 is KGHSH and CDR2 is LQKENI. Trimming removed 6 bases from V and 7 bases from J; junction bases left unmatched: 3.

V is TRBV5-1 and J is TRBJ1-1; tentative D call: TRBD1 (5 bases). Germline lookup yields CDR1 SGHRS and CDR2 YFSETQ. This CDR3 has 15 amino acids. V dropped 4 bases and J dropped 0 bases, with 13 bases sitting between them. In nucleotides, the CDR3 is TGCGCCAGCAGCATTACAGGAGGGATGAACACTGAAGCTTTCTTT. Its translation: CASSITGGMNTEAFF.

This CDR3 reads CASSRTRGETQYF. The CDR3, as DNA: TGTGCCAGCAGCCGCACCAGGGGAGAGACCCAGTACTTC. This chain joins TRBV11-3 and TRBJ2-5; D possibly corresponds to TRBD1 (6 bases). The CDR3 loop spans 13 amino acids. V was clipped by 5 bases and J by 4 bases, with 11 bases between them. Germline CDR1 and CDR2: SGHNT and YENEEA.

The chain has TRBV28 and TRBJ1-4; no definite D call. This CDR3 is built from 10 residues. Germline values: CDR1 MDHEN, CDR2 SYDVKM. The DNA for the CDR3 is TGTGCGGTAGGAGGGGAAAAACTGTTTTTT. Residues: CAVGGEKLFF.

The rearrangement links TRBV2 to TRBJ2-2, with D maybe TRBD1 (6 bases). There are 14 residues in the CDR3. Germline V gene sequence: CDR1 SNHLY, CDR2 FYNNEI. V lost 2 bases and J 6 bases, leaving 10 bases between the germline ends. In DNA, the CDR3 is TGTGCCAGCAGTGAAAACAGGGCGCCCGGGGAGCTGTTTTTT. Protein: CASSENRAPGELFF.

The chain joins TRBV5-8 to TRBJ1-1, with D tentatively TRBD1 (6 bases). Germline lookup yields CDR1 SGHTS and CDR2 YDEGEE. Trimming took 4 bases from V and 3 from J, leaving 16 bases between them. This CDR3 contains 15 residues. The CDR3 DNA is TGTGCCAGCAGCATCCGGGGCAGGGGATACACTGAAGCTTTCTTT. Its protein is CASSIRGRGYTEAFF.

This clone was picked up one time. The chain recombines TRBV5-1 with TRBJ2-5; TRBD1 or TRBD2 may be the D gene (5 bases each). Trimming removed 4 bases from V and 11 bases from J, with 18 bases in between. Germline-derived CDR1 and CDR2 are SGHRS and YFSETQ. The CDR3 loop spans 13 amino acids. In DNA form, the CDR3 reads TGCGCCAGCAGCGTGGGACCCACGGCCCAGCAGTACTTC. This codes for CASSVGPTAQQYF. Complete variable domain (other parts from reference TRBV5-1 and TRBJ2-5): KAGVTQTPRYLIKTRGQQVTLSCSPISGHRSVSWYQQTPGQGLQFLFEYFSETQRNKGNFPGRFSGRQFSNSRSEMNVSTLELGDSALYLCASSVGPTAQQYFGPGTRLLVL.

In its sample, this clone was seen once. The chain recombines TRBV18 with TRBJ1-2; TRBD1 matches 7 bases. This CDR3 comprises 15 residues. The V and J ends lost 5 bases and 4 bases, in that order; junction bases with no gene match: 10. Looked up from germline, CDR1 is KGHSH and CDR2 is LQKENI. DNA of the CDR3: TGTGCCAGCTCATTCCGGGACAGAGGCTTCTATGGCTACACCTTC. Protein sequence: CASSFRDRGFYGYTF.

The chain joins TRBV4-1 to TRBJ1-4; TRBD1 might be the D (6 bases). The CDR3 runs to 18 residues. V was shortened by 1 base and J by 8 bases, with 23 bases between the two germline ends. The germline gives CDR1 MGHRA, CDR2 YSYEKL. CDR3 protein: CASSQGYTTGTPGEKLFF. CDR3 DNA: TGCGCCAGCAGCCAAGGGTATACAACCGGGACACCAGGGGAAAAACTGTTTTTT.

The J gene is TRBJ1-5, the V gene TRBV30; D possibly corresponds to TRBD1 (6 bases). The CDR3 is made up of 15 amino acids. Trimming stripped 5 bases from V and 0 bases from J, with 14 bases between. Per germline, CDR1 GTSNPN and CDR2 SVGIG (reference sequence). The CDR3 region is CAWGGAVNSNQPQHF. CDR3 in DNA: TGTGCCTGGGGGGGGGCAGTTAATAGCAATCAGCCCCAGCATTTT.

The J gene is TRBJ2-3, the V gene TRBV5-3, with D perhaps given as TRBD1 or TRBD2 (5 bases each). TRBV5-3 is labeled an ORF, and its function is uncertain. The CDR3 has 15 residues. V gave up 0 bases and J gave up 4 bases, with 12 bases separating them. DNA of the CDR3: TGTGCCAGAAGCTTGGGGTGTGGGGGATCAGATACGCAGTATTTT. As protein: CARSLGCGGSDTQYF.

V gene TRBV4-3 combines with J gene TRBJ1-1; D not resolved. Germline V lookup: CDR1 LGHNA, CDR2 YSLEER. V was shortened by 4 bases and J by 8 bases, with 11 bases between the two germline ends. The CDR3 runs 12 residues. CDR3 sequence: CASSRTPKEAFF. For the CDR3, the DNA is TGCGCCAGCAGCCGAACACCTAAAGAAGCTTTCTTT.

The chain joins TRBV13 to TRBJ1-5; 8 nucleotides agree with TRBD1. Germline V CDR1 and CDR2: PRHDT, FYEKMQ (reference sequence). The CDR3 covers 18 residues. The junction had 8 bases not matched to a gene; V was cut back by 1 base and J by 0 bases. In DNA, the CDR3 is TGTGCCAGCAGCTTAGCTTCCGGGACAGGACCTAGCAATCAGCCCCAGCATTTT. Translated: CASSLASGTGPSNQPQHF.

This chain joins TRBV27 and TRBJ2-7; D uncertain. The germline CDR1 and CDR2 sequences are MNHEY and SMNVEV (reference sequence). This CDR3 is built from 15 residues. Trimming cost V 3 bases and J 3 bases, with 15 bases left between them. CDR3 loop: CASSLGQNRLYEQYF. Written as DNA, the CDR3 is TGTGCCAGCAGTTTGGGTCAAAATCGGCTCTACGAGCAGTACTTC.

The chain employs TRBV6-5 and TRBJ1-5; D not certain. Germline lookup yields CDR1 MNHEY and CDR2 SVGAGI. V was shortened by 6 bases and J by 2 bases, with 11 bases between the two germline ends. The CDR3 loop spans 14 amino acids. CDR3 region: CASSRGSGNQPQHF. The CDR3 DNA sequence: TGTGCCAGCAGCCGAGGGAGTGGCAATCAGCCCCAGCATTTT.

The chain combines TRBV30 with TRBJ1-1, with D possibly TRBD1 on 5 matching bases. The CDR3 has 14 amino acids. V lost 1 base to trimming and J lost 6 bases, with 15 bases between them. Germline CDR1 is GTSNPN and CDR2 is SVGIG (reference sequence). CDR3 nucleotide sequence: TGTGCCTGGAGTGGCCACAGAGGGGAACCTGAAGCTTTCTTT. Translation: CAWSGHRGEPEAFF. The full variable domain, completed using reference TRBV30 and TRBJ1-1, is SQTIHQWPATLVQPVGSPLSLECTVEGTSNPNLYWYRQAAGRGLQLLFYSVGIGQISSEVPQNLSASRPQDRQFILSSKKLLLSDSGFYLCAWSGHRGEPEAFFGQGTRLTVV.

The CDR3 bases are TGCGCCAGCAGCTCTGAGGGGCGTCGCTCGGGGCAGTACTTC. This codes for CASSSEGRRSGQYF. This chain connects TRBV5-1 to TRBJ2-7; the D call may be TRBD1 or TRBD2 (5 bases each). V was trimmed by 3 bases and J by 9 bases, leaving 19 bases between them. Per the germline V gene, CDR1 is SGHRS and CDR2 is YFSETQ. The CDR3 length is 14 residues.

V and J are TRBV27 and TRBJ1-2, with a possible D match to TRBD1 (6 bases). V lost 3 bases and J lost 4, with 9 bases in between. CDR1 MNHEY and CDR2 SMNVEV come from the germline V gene (reference sequence). The CDR3 consists of 13 residues. The CDR3 sequence: CASSLDSTYGYTF. In DNA, the CDR3 is TGTGCCAGCAGTTTGGACAGTACCTATGGCTACACCTTC.

This CDR3 reads CASSTSGSSDNEQFF. CDR3 DNA sequence: TGTGCCAGCAGTACCTCCGGCTCCTCTGACAATGAGCAGTTCTTC. The chain has TRBV6-4 and TRBJ2-1; no reliable D call. From germline, CDR1 is MRHNA and CDR2 SNTAGT. V was clipped by 5 bases and J by 5 bases, with 16 bases between them. This CDR3 is 15 amino acids long.

The rearrangement uses TRBV19 and TRBJ2-1; no reliable D call. The germline gives CDR1 LNHDA, CDR2 SQIVND (reference sequence). This CDR3 is built from 13 residues. Trimming pared 6 bases from V and 8 bases from J, leaving 14 bases between. CDR3 amino acids: CASRSFLIDEQFF. CDR3 bases: TGTGCCAGTAGATCCTTTCTGATCGATGAGCAGTTCTTC. The variable domain in full, completed from reference TRBV19 and TRBJ2-1, reads DGGITQSPKYLFRKEGQNVTLSCEQNLNHDAMYWYRQDPGQGLRLIYYSQIVNDFQKGDIAEGYSVSREKKESFPLTVTSAQKNPTAFYLCASRSFLIDEQFFGPGTRLTVL.